These 2 T cell receptor beta chains were all obtained from the same sample, sequenced in a study of PD-1 blockade in mismatch repair-deficient tumors. These receptors are not linked to any known antigen. The time point was: identical approximately ten-day culture without peptide (control). Sequencing used immunoSEQ multiplex PCR; TCRdb keeps in-frame clones, though not all of them. The repertoire holds more than 13,000 clones, under 90% seen once, with over 10% in the top ten. The material was cells cultured in vitro, obtained from a patient treated with pembrolizumab. The receptors originated from an adult with mismatch repair-deficient cancer.

CDR3: CSVRRAALYEQYF. In DNA, the CDR3 is TGCAGCGTTAGGAGGGCGGCATTGTACGAGCAGTACTTC. The rearrangement joins TRBV29-1 to TRBJ2-7; D possibly corresponds to TRBD2 (6 bases). The ends were cut back, 5 bases at V and 4 bases at J, with 15 bases in the middle. The germline V gene encodes CDR1 SQVTM and CDR2 ANQGSEA. The CDR3 contains 13 residues.

The chain carries TRBV10-3 and TRBJ2-1; 10 bases align to TRBD2. The CDR3 extends over 18 amino acids. The V gene end was trimmed by 0 bases and the J gene end by 8 bases; junction bases not matched to a gene: 13. Germline assignment: CDR1 ENHRY and CDR2 SYGVKD. The CDR3 loop reads CAISESSASSGRKDEQFF. DNA of the CDR3: TGTGCCATCAGTGAGTCATCGGCATCTAGCGGGAGAAAGGATGAGCAGTTCTTC.